This T cell receptor (beta chain) originates from a study of low-dose radiotherapy and immunotherapy resistance in tumors. Overall study context: Daily intake of oral aspirin 300 mg by patients lasted four cycles and began on cycle 1 day 1.

There are 15 residues in the CDR3. The germline V gene encodes CDR1 MNHEY and CDR2 SMNVEV (reference sequence). The ends were cut back, 5 bases at V and 5 bases at J, with 15 bases in the middle. Both TCRalpha and TCRbeta chains were reverse transcribed with V-gene-specific primers. Over 20 PCR cycles, TCRs were amplified from a constant-region primer and V-primer adapter. TCRdb processed the reads anew with MiXCR; each CDR3 protein has one entry. The repertoire holds 85,000 to 95,000 distinct CDR3 sequences, 20% to 25% seen once, with 9.5% to 15% in the top ten. The time point here: after trial treatment. Treatment described: LDRT plus nivolumab, ipilimumab, low-dose cyclophosphamide and aspirin (RACIN trial). It was nivolumab, ipilimumab, aspirin, low-dose cyclophosphamide and low-dose radiotherapy that donors received. Eligibility required advanced solid tumors lacking tumor-infiltrating lymphocytes.

The sequencing used PBMCs, collected after low-dose radiotherapy plus immunotherapy. The sequence derives from a female donor with ovarian cancer. This sequence joins TRBV27 and TRBJ2-2; a weak D match, TRBD1 (6 bases). Here the CDR3 DNA reads TGTGCCAGCAGTAGGGGCCAGGGGCCGACCGGGGAGCTGTTTTTT. Its protein is CASSRGQGPTGELFF.